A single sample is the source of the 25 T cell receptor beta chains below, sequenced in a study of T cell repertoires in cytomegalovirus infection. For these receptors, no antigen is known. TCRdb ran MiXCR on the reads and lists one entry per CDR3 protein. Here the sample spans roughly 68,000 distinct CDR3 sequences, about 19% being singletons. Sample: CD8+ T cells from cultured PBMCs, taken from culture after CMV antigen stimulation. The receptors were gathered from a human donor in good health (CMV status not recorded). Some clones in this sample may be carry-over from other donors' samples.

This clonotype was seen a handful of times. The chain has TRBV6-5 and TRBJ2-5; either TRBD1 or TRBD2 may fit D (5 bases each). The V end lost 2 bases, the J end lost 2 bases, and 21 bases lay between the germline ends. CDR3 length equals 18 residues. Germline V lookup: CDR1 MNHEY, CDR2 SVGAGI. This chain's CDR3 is CASSYISGDQPVQETQYF. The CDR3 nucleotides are TGTGCCAGCAGTTACATCTCTGGGGACCAGCCCGTGCAAGAGACCCAGTACTTC.

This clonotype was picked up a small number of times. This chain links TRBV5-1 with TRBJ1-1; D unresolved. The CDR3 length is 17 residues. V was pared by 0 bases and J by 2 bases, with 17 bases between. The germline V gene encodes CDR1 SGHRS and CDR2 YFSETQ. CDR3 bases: TGCGCCAGCAGCTTGGGAGGTGCTGGACTCCGAAACACTGAAGCTTTCTTT. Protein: CASSLGGAGLRNTEAFF.

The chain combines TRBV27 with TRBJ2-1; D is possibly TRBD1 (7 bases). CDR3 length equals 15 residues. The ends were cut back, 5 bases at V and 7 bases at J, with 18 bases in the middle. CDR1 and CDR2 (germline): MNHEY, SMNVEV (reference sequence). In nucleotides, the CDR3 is TGTGCCAGCAGTACTCTCCGGGGGACAGAGAATGAGCAGTTCTTC. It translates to CASSTLRGTENEQFF.

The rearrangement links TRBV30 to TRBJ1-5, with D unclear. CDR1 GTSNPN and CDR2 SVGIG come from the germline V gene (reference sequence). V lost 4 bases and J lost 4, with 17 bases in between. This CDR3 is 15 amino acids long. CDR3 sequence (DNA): TGTGCCTGGAAGGGTGGCAGTTATAGGAATCAGCCCCAGCATTTT. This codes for CAWKGGSYRNQPQHF.

CDR3 nucleotide sequence: TGTGCCATCAGTGACTGGACAGGGTCGTCAGATACGCAGTATTTT. This gives the protein CAISDWTGSSDTQYF. The rearrangement uses TRBV10-3 and TRBJ2-3; 8 bases fit TRBD1. The length of the CDR3 is 15 residues. The trim removed 3 bases at V and 4 bases at J, leaving 6 bases unmatched. The germline V gene encodes CDR1 ENHRY and CDR2 SYGVKD.

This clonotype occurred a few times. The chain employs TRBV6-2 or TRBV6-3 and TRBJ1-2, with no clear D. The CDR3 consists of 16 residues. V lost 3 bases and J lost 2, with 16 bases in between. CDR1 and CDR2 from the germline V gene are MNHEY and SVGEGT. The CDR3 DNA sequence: TGTGCCAGCAGTTATTCGAACGGAGGAGTGAACTATGGCTACACCTTC. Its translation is CASSYSNGGVNYGYTF.

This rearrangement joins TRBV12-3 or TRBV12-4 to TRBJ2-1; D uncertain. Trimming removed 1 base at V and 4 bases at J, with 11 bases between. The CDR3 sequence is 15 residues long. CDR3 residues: CASSLERNWYNEQFF. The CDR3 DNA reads TGTGCCAGCAGTTTAGAACGGAACTGGTACAATGAGCAGTTCTTC.

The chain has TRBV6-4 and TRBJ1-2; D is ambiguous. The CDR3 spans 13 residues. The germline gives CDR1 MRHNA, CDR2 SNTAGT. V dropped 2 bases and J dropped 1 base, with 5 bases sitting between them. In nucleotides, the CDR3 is TGTGCCAGCAGTGACACTCTTAACTATGGCTACACCTTC. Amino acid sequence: CASSDTLNYGYTF.

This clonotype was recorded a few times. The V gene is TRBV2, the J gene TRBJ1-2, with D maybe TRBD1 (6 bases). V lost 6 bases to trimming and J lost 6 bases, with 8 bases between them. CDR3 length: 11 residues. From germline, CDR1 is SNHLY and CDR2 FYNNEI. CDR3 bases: TGTGCCAGCAGGTACAGGGATGGCTACACCTTC. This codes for CASRYRDGYTF. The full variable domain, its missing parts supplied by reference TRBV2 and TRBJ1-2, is EPEVTQTPSHQVTQMGQEVILRCVPISNHLYFYWYRQILGQKVEFLVSFYNNEISEKSEIFDDQFSVERPDGSNFTLKIRSTKLEDSAMYFCASRYRDGYTFGSGTRLTVV.

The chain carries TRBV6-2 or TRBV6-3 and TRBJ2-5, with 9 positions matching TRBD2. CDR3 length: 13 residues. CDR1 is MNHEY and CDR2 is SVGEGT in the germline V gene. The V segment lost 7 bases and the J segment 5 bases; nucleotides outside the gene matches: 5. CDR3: CASTLAGVETQYF. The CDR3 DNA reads TGTGCCAGCACCTTAGCGGGGGTGGAGACCCAGTACTTC.

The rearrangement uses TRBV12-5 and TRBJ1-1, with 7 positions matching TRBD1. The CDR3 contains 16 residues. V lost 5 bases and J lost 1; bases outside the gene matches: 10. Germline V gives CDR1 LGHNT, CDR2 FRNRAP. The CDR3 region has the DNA TGTGCTAGTGGTCCATCCTCAGGGGGAAGGAACACTGAAGCTTTCTTT. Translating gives CASGPSSGGRNTEAFF.

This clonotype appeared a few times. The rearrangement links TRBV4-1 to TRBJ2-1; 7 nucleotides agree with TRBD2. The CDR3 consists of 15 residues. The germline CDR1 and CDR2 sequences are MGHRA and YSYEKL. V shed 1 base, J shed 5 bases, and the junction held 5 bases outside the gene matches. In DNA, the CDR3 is TGCGCCAGCAGCCAAGGACTAGCCGAGAACAATGAGCAGTTCTTC. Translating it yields CASSQGLAENNEQFF.

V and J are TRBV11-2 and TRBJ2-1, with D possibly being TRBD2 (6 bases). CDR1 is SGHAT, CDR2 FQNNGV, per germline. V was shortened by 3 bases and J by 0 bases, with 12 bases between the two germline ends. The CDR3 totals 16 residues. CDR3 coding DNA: TGTGCCAGCAGCTTTGGCGGACTACGCTCCTACAATGAGCAGTTCTTC. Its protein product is CASSFGGLRSYNEQFF.

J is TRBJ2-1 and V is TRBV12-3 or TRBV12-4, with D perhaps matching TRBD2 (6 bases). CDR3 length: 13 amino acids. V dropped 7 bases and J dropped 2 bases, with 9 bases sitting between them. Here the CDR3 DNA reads TGTGCCAGCACCGGGGGTCCCTACAATGAGCAGTTCTTC. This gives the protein CASTGGPYNEQFF.

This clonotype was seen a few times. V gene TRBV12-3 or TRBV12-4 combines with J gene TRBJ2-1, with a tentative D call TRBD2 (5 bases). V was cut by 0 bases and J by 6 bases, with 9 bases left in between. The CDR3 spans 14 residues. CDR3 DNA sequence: TGTGCCAGCAGTTTAGCGGCTAGCAGCAATGAGCAGTTCTTC. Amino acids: CASSLAASSNEQFF.

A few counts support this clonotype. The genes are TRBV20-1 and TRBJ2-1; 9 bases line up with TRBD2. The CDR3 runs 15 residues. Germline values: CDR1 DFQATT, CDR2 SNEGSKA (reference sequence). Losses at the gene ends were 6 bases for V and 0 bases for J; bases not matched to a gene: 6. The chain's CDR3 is CSARLAVTSYNEQFF. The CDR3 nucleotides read TGCAGTGCCAGACTAGCGGTCACCTCCTACAATGAGCAGTTCTTC.

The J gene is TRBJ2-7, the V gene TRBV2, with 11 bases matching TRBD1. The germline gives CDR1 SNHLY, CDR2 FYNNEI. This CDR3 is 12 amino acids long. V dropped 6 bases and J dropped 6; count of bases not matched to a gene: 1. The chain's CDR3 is CASRGQGVEQYF. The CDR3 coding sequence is TGTGCCAGCAGGGGACAGGGGGTCGAGCAGTACTTC. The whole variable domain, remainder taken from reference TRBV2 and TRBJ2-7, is EPEVTQTPSHQVTQMGQEVILRCVPISNHLYFYWYRQILGQKVEFLVSFYNNEISEKSEIFDDQFSVERPDGSNFTLKIRSTKLEDSAMYFCASRGQGVEQYFGPGTRLTVT.

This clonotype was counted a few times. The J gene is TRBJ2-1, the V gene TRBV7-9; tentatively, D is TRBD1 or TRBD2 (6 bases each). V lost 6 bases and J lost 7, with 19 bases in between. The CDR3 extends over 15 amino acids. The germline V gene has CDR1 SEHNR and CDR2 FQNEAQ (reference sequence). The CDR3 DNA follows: TGTGCCAGCAGTAGGGGGGTTTTAGGGGGTAATGAGCAGTTCTTC. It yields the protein CASSRGVLGGNEQFF.

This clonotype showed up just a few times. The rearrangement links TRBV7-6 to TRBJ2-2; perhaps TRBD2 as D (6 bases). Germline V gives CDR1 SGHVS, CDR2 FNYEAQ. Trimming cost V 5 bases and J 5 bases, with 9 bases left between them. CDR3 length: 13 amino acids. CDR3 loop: CASSPGRTGELFF. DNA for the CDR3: TGTGCCAGCAGCCCCGGGAGAACCGGGGAGCTGTTTTTT. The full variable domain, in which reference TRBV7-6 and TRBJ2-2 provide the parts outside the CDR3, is GAGVSQSPRYKVTKRGQDVALRCDPISGHVSLYWYRQALGQGPEFLTYFNYEAQQDKSGLPNDRFSAERPEGSISTLTIQRTEQRDSAMYRCASSPGRTGELFFGEGSRLTVL.

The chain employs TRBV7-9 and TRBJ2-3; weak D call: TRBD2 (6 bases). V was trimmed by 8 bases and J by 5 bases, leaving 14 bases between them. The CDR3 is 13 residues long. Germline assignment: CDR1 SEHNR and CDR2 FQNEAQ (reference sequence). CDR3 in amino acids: CASSYGGVDTQYF. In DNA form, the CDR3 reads TGTGCCAGCTCCTACGGGGGAGTAGATACGCAGTATTTT.

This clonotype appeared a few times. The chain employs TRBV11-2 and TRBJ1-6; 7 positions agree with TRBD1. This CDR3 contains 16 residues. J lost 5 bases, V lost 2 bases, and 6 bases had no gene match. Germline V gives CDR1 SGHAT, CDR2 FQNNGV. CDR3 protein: CASSLRTGVDNSPLHF. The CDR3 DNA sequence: TGTGCCAGCAGCTTACGCACAGGGGTAGATAATTCACCCCTCCACTTT.

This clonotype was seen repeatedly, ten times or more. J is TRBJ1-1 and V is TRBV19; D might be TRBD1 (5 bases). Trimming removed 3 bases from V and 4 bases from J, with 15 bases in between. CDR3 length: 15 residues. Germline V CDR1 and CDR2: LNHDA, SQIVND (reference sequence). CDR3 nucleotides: TGTGCCAGTAGTATTAGTGGGACCCCGGGCACTGAAGCTTTCTTT. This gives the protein CASSISGTPGTEAFF.

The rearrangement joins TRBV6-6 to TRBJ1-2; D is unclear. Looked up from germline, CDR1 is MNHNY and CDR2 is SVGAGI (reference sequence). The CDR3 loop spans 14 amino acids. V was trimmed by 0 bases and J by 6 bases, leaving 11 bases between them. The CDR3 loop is CASSYSTPGDGYTF. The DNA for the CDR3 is TGTGCCAGCAGTTACTCGACCCCCGGCGATGGCTACACCTTC.

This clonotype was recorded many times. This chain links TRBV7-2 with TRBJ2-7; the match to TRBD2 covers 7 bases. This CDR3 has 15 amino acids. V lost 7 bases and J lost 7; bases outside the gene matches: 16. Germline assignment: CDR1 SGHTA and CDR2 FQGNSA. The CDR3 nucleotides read TGTGCCAGCACCAAAGCCTGGGGGAGGGATGGAGAGCAGTACTTC. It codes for CASTKAWGRDGEQYF. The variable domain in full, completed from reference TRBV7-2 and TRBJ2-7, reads GAGVSQSPSNKVTEKGKDVELRCDPISGHTALYWYRQSLGQGLEFLIYFQGNSAPDKSGLPSDRFSAERTGGSVSTLTIQRTQQEDSAVYLCASTKAWGRDGEQYFGPGTRLTVT.

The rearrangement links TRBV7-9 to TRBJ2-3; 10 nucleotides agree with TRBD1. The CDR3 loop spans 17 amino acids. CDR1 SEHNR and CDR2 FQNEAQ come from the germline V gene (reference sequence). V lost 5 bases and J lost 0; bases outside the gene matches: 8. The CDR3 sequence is CASSARQGATSTDTQYF. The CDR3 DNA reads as TGTGCCAGCAGCGCTCGACAGGGGGCTACTAGCACAGATACGCAGTATTTT.